The rows below give T cell receptor beta chains drawn from one sample of a study of T cell responses to AZD1222 COVID-19 vaccine. Assay used: immunoSEQ multiplex PCR; TCRdb lists only in-frame clones, some missing. The table has roughly 100,000 clones, roughly 84% seen once. Sequenced material: peripheral blood, taken on day 0 of AZD1222 vaccination. The source is an adult in good health. The CDR3 runs from the conserved cysteine through the conserved F or W. D genes are given only for firm matches. Some rows mark clone size as missing; the rest say once, few, many or name a class of expanded clone.

j_gene | d_gene | v_gene | abundance | CDR3aa | CDR3nt
TRBJ1-1 | NA | TRBV30 | NA | CAWSPTLTGTEAFF | TGTGCCTGGAGCCCAACACTAACGGGGACTGAAGCTTTCTTT
TRBJ2-7 | TRBD1 | TRBV27 | NA | CASSLSWDRAYEQYF | TGTGCCAGCAGTTTATCGTGGGACAGGGCCTACGAGCAGTACTTC
TRBJ1-3 | NA | TRBV9 | NA | CASSGQLGGGNTIYF | TGTGCCAGCAGCGGACAGTTGGGAGGGGGAAACACCATATATTTT
TRBJ1-5 | TRBD1 | TRBV18 | NA | CASSPKGPGTGVSQPQHF | TGTGCCAGCTCACCAAAGGGCCCCGGGACAGGGGTTAGTCAGCCCCAGCATTTT
TRBJ1-2 | NA | TRBV5-1 | NA | CASSLGQGGYGYTF | TGCGCCAGCAGCTTGGGGCAAGGGGGCTATGGCTACACCTTC
TRBJ2-5 | TRBD2 | TRBV5-4 | NA | CASSLVASGRQETQYF | TGTGCCAGCAGCTTGGTAGCTAGCGGCAGACAAGAGACCCAGTACTTC
TRBJ1-6 | NA | TRBV11-2 | once | CASSLRAAGGVSNSPLHF | TGTGCCAGCAGCTTACGCGCCGCCGGGGGGGTGAGTAATTCACCCCTCCACTTT
TRBJ1-5 | TRBD1 | TRBV28 | NA | CASSLPRTGGNQPQHF | TGTGCCAGCAGTCTCCCACGGACAGGGGGGAATCAGCCCCAGCATTTT
TRBJ2-1 | TRBD1 | TRBV12-3/TRBV12-4 | once | CASSSTGNEQFF | TGTGCCAGCAGTTCGACAGGGAATGAGCAGTTCTTC
TRBJ1-2 | NA | TRBV3-1/TRBV3-2 | NA | CASSQVVAGDGYTF | TGTGCCAGCAGCCAAGTGGTGGCAGGGGATGGCTACACCTTC
TRBJ2-7 | TRBD1 | TRBV15 | many | CATSRDLGQGSYEQYF | TGTGCCACCAGCAGAGATCTAGGACAGGGGTCCTACGAGCAGTACTTC
TRBJ1-5 | NA | TRBV24-1 | NA | CATSGRAEGPQHF | TGTGCCACAAGTGGGCGGGCCGAAGGGCCCCAGCATTTT
TRBJ1-6 | TRBD1 | TRBV5-6 | NA | CASSSLDRGDSPLHF | TGTGCCAGCAGCTCACTCGACAGGGGGGATTCACCCCTCCACTTT
TRBJ1-4 | NA | TRBV10-3 | NA | CAISESTAGKEKLFF | TGTGCCATCAGTGAGTCTACGGCGGGAAAGGAAAAACTGTTTTTT
TRBJ1-6 | NA | TRBV2 | NA | CASIGQRSSYNSPLHF | TGTGCCAGCATTGGACAGCGGAGCTCCTATAATTCACCCCTCCACTTT
TRBJ1-1 | NA | TRBV27 | NA | CASSFTVMNTEAFF | TGTGCCAGCAGTTTCACCGTTATGAACACTGAAGCTTTCTTT
TRBJ2-1 | TRBD2 | TRBV18 | NA | CASSPQLLTSRPNEQFF | TGTGCCAGCTCACCACAACTACTGACTAGCAGACCTAATGAGCAGTTCTTC
TRBJ2-2 | TRBD1 | TRBV19 | few | CASSKGQGAGTGELFF | TGTGCCAGTAGTAAGGGACAGGGGGCCGGCACCGGGGAGCTGTTTTTT
TRBJ1-1 | NA | TRBV29-1 | NA | CSVRGANTEAFF | TGCAGCGTTCGGGGGGCGAATACTGAAGCTTTCTTT
TRBJ2-7 | TRBD2 | TRBV27 | NA | CASKLAGANYEQYF | TGTGCCAGCAAACTAGCGGGGGCCAACTACGAGCAGTACTTC
TRBJ1-2 | TRBD1 | TRBV28 | NA | CASRQTGGDYGYTF | TGTGCCAGCAGGCAGACAGGGGGCGACTATGGCTACACCTTC
TRBJ2-7 | NA | TRBV6-2/TRBV6-3 | few | CASSYSTNSYEQYF | TGTGCCAGCAGTTACTCGACAAACTCCTACGAGCAGTACTTC
TRBJ1-1 | NA | TRBV6-2/TRBV6-3 | once | CASSLGRENTEAFF | TGTGCCAGCAGCCTTGGGAGAGAGAACACTGAAGCTTTCTTT
TRBJ1-6 | TRBD1 | TRBV2 | NA | CASSEARGDRVRSPLHF | TGTGCCAGCAGTGAAGCGCGGGGGGACAGGGTTCGATCACCCCTCCACTTT
TRBJ2-7 | NA | TRBV6-5 | NA | CASSYSTDTYEQYF | TGTGCCAGCAGTTACTCGACGGACACTTACGAGCAGTACTTC
TRBJ2-7 | NA | TRBV4-1 | NA | CASSQDRGLSYEQYF | TGCGCCAGCAGCCAAGATAGGGGACTCTCCTACGAGCAGTACTTC
TRBJ2-4 | NA | TRBV28 | NA | CASSTPSTKNIQYF | TGTGCCAGCAGTACCCCTAGCACCAAAAACATTCAGTACTTC